This TCR beta chain was obtained from a study of T cell repertoires in cytomegalovirus infection. With regard to this clonotype: Its antigen remains unknown.

Looked up from germline, CDR1 is MNHEY and CDR2 is SMNVEV (reference sequence). The CDR3 spans 14 residues. V shed 7 bases and J shed 4 bases, with 14 bases lying between them. MiXCR, run by TCRdb on the reads, gives a single entry per CDR3 protein. The sample includes almost 550,000 distinct CDR3 sequences, approximately 15% of them seen just once. Findings and limits, study-wide: HLA-C-restricted CMV clonotypes gave the most frequent clonotype in two of eight donors.

The receptor was derived from a human donor in good health (CMV status not recorded). Some clones in this sample may be carry-over from other donors' samples. V usage is TRBV27 and J usage is TRBJ2-1; perhaps D is TRBD1 or TRBD2 (5 bases each). Sequenced: CD8+ T cells from PBMCs. CDR3 in amino acids: CASTPLGDYNEQFF. CDR3 nucleotide sequence: TGTGCCAGCACCCCATTGGGGGATTACAATGAGCAGTTCTTC.